The next 14 T cell receptor beta chains were all read from a single sample in a study of T cells after yellow fever vaccination. TCRdb redid the calling of the 5' RACE reads with MiXCR, one entry per CDR3 protein. This table has 360,000 or so distinct CDR3 sequences, around a tenth appearing once. The sequenced sample was PBMCs, obtained on the day of the first yellow fever vaccination. The receptors originated from a man aged 18 to 29 who received the YFV17D yellow fever vaccine.

Only a few counts were recorded for this clonotype. V is TRBV28 and J is TRBJ1-4, with D maybe TRBD1 (5 bases). Looked up from germline, CDR1 is MDHEN and CDR2 is SYDVKM. V was clipped by 4 bases and J by 8 bases, with 20 bases between them. CDR3 length: 16 amino acids. This chain's CDR3 is CASSSRRGARNEKLFF. The CDR3 DNA follows: TGTGCCAGCAGTTCCCGGAGGGGTGCTCGAAACGAAAAACTGTTTTTT.

The V call is TRBV18, the J call TRBJ2-3, with D tentatively TRBD1 (5 bases). CDR1 is KGHSH, CDR2 LQKENI, per germline. Trimming removed 6 bases from V and 5 bases from J, with 15 bases in between. The CDR3 contains 14 residues. In nucleotides, the CDR3 is TGTGCCAGCTCCCCCTCAGGGCGTGAAGATACGCAGTATTTT. This sequence encodes CASSPSGREDTQYF.

The genes are TRBV3-1 and TRBJ1-1; possible D gene TRBD1, 5 bases. Trimming removed 4 bases from V and 5 bases from J, with 11 bases in between. From germline, CDR1 is LGHDT and CDR2 YNNKEL (reference sequence). The CDR3 sequence is 13 residues long. CDR3 sequence reads: CASSPGLQTEAFF. The DNA of the CDR3 is TGTGCCAGCAGCCCGGGACTGCAGACTGAAGCTTTCTTT.

This clonotype occurred a few times. The chain recombines TRBV5-8 with TRBJ1-1; 9 nucleotides agree with TRBD1. Germline V CDR1 and CDR2: SGHTS, YDEGEE. The V gene end was trimmed by 3 bases and the J gene end by 3 bases; junction bases not matched to a gene: 6. The CDR3 consists of 15 residues. CDR3 in amino acids: CASSWGQGGDTEAFF. CDR3 DNA sequence: TGTGCCAGCAGCTGGGGACAGGGCGGCGACACTGAAGCTTTCTTT. The entire variable domain, with the rest obtained from reference TRBV5-8 and TRBJ1-1, is as follows: EAGVTQSPTHLIKTRGQQATLRCSPISGHTSVYWYQQALGLGLQFLLWYDEGEERNRGNFPPRFSGRQFPNYSSELNVNALELEDSALYLCASSWGQGGDTEAFFGQGTRLTVV.

This chain uses TRBV4-2 with TRBJ2-2; 8 bases are shared with TRBD2. Per the germline V gene, CDR1 is LGHNA and CDR2 is YNFKEQ. The CDR3 length is 15 residues. The V and J ends lost 0 bases and 7 bases, in that order; junction bases with no gene match: 4. In DNA, the CDR3 is TGTGCCAGCAGCCAAGAAGGGCTAGCGGGCGGGGAGCTGTTTTTT. Residues: CASSQEGLAGGELFF.

This clonotype was seen many times. V gene TRBV5-1 combines with J gene TRBJ2-3, with a tentative D call TRBD2 (5 bases). Trimming pared 1 base from V and 3 bases from J, leaving 12 bases between. This CDR3 spans 15 amino acids. Germline assignment: CDR1 SGHRS and CDR2 YFSETQ. CDR3 protein: CASSLRGGRTDTQYF. Written as DNA, the CDR3 is TGCGCCAGCAGCTTGAGAGGAGGAAGGACAGATACGCAGTATTTT.

This clonotype turned up a few times. The J gene is TRBJ2-7, the V gene TRBV2, with TRBD1 matching over 7 bases. Germline lookup yields CDR1 SNHLY and CDR2 FYNNEI. After removal of 2 bases from V and 3 bases from J, the junction contained 1 base not matched to a gene. The CDR3 covers 13 residues. The CDR3: CASSETGDYEQYF. The DNA for the CDR3 is TGTGCCAGCAGTGAAACAGGGGACTACGAGCAGTACTTC.

This chain connects TRBV6-5 to TRBJ1-4; the D is unclear. CDR3 size: 14 residues. V dropped 4 bases and J dropped 5 bases, with 11 bases sitting between them. CDR1 is MNHEY and CDR2 is SVGAGI in the germline V gene. The DNA of the CDR3 is TGTGCCAGCAGTTTCGACATGATGAATGAAAAACTGTTTTTT. The encoded protein is CASSFDMMNEKLFF.

The chain has TRBV5-1 and TRBJ2-3; 8 bases map to TRBD1. Germline V CDR1 and CDR2: SGHRS, YFSETQ. The CDR3 is 15 residues long. V was clipped by 4 bases and J by 2 bases; unmatched bases: 6. CDR3 nucleotide sequence: TGCGCCAGCAGCATCGCGGGACAGGTCACAGATACGCAGTATTTT. Translating it yields CASSIAGQVTDTQYF.

The chain has TRBV3-1 and TRBJ2-5; possible D gene TRBD1, 5 bases. The CDR3 consists of 15 residues. Trimming stripped 0 bases from V and 3 bases from J, with 11 bases between. CDR1 LGHDT and CDR2 YNNKEL come from the germline V gene (reference sequence). The CDR3 bases are TGTGCCAGCAGCCAAGATTCAGGGTTTAAAGAGACCCAGTACTTC. Translated, it gives CASSQDSGFKETQYF.

In its sample, this clonotype was seen a few times. The V gene is TRBV4-1, the J gene TRBJ2-3, with D perhaps TRBD1 (6 bases). CDR3 length equals 15 residues. V shed 0 bases and J shed 6 bases, with 13 bases lying between them. Germline V CDR1 and CDR2: MGHRA, YSYEKL. CDR3: CASSQDPRGADTQYF. In nucleotides, the CDR3 is TGCGCCAGCAGCCAAGATCCCAGGGGTGCGGATACGCAGTATTTT.

DNA for the CDR3: TGCGCCAGCAGCTTCACGCCGCGGGGCCAAGAGACCCAGTACTTC. Residues: CASSFTPRGQETQYF. The chain couples TRBV5-1 to TRBJ2-5, with a tentative D call TRBD2 (6 bases). The CDR3 consists of 15 residues. The germline V gene has CDR1 SGHRS and CDR2 YFSETQ. The ends were cut back, 2 bases at V and 1 base at J, with 12 bases in the middle.

This chain uses TRBV5-4 with TRBJ1-2; D is unclear. Looked up from germline, CDR1 is SGHNT and CDR2 is YYREEE (reference sequence). The CDR3 totals 14 residues. Between the trimmed V and J ends, which lost 0 bases and 3 bases, there was a span of 9 bases. The DNA of the CDR3 is TGTGCCAGCAGCTTGGAAGGGAGCTACTATGGCTACACCTTC. Translation: CASSLEGSYYGYTF.

This clonotype was detected many times. The chain links TRBV29-1 to TRBJ2-7; 9 nucleotides align to TRBD1. The CDR3 contains 17 residues. Germline V gene lookup returns CDR1 SQVTM and CDR2 ANQGSEA. CDR3 residues: CSASSGTFTGQGNEQYF. CDR3 sequence (DNA): TGCAGTGCCTCCTCCGGAACTTTTACGGGACAGGGTAACGAGCAGTACTTC.